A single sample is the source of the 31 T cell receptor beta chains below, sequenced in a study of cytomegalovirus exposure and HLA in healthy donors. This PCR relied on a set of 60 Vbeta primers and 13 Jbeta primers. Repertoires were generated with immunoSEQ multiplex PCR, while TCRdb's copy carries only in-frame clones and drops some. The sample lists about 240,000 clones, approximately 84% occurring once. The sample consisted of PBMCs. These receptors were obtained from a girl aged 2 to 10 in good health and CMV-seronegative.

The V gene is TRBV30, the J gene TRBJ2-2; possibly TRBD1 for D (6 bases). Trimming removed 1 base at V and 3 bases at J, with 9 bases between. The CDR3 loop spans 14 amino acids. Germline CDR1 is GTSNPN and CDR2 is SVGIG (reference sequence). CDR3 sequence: CAWSGQVDTGELFF. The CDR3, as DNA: TGTGCCTGGAGTGGACAGGTTGACACCGGGGAGCTGTTTTTT.

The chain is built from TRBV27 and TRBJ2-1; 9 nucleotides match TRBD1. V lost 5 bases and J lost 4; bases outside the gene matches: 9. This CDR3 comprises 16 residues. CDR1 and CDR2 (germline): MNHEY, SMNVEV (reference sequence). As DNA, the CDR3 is TGTGCCAGCAGTCCCGCCGGGGACAGGGTATACAATGAGCAGTTCTTC. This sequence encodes CASSPAGDRVYNEQFF.

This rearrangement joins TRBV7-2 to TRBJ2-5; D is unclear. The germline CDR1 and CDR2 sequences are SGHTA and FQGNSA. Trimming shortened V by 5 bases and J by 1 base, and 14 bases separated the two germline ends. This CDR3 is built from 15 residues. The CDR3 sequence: CASSPQWSLQETQYF. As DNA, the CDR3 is TGTGCCAGCAGCCCCCAATGGAGTCTCCAAGAGACCCAGTACTTC.

CDR3 sequence reads: CASAGGLASTDTQYF. The CDR3 coding sequence is TGCGCCAGCGCCGGCGGGCTAGCGAGCACAGATACGCAGTATTTT. J is TRBJ2-3 and V is TRBV10-1; tentative D call: TRBD2 (6 bases). Trimming took 8 bases from V and 0 from J, leaving 15 bases between them. This CDR3 region has 15 residues. Per the germline V gene, CDR1 is WNHNN and CDR2 is SYGVQD (reference sequence).

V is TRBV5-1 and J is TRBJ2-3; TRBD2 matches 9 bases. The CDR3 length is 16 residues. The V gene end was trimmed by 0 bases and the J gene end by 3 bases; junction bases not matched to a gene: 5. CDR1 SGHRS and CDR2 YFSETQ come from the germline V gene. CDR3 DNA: TGCGCCAGCAGCTTGGGCGGGGGGGCTTTGACAGATACGCAGTATTTT. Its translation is CASSLGGGALTDTQYF.

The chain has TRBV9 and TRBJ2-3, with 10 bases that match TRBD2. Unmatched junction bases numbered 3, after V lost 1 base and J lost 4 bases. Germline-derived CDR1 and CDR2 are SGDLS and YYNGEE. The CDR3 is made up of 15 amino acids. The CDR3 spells CASSVLAGASDTQYF. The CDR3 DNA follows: TGTGCCAGCAGCGTACTAGCGGGAGCTTCAGATACGCAGTATTTT.

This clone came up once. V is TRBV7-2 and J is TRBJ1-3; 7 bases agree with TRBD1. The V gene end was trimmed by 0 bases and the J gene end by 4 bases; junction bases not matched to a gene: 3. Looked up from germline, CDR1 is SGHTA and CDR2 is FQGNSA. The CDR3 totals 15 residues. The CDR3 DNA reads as TGTGCCAGCAGCTTAGCGGGACAGCGCGGAAACACCATATATTTT. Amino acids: CASSLAGQRGNTIYF.

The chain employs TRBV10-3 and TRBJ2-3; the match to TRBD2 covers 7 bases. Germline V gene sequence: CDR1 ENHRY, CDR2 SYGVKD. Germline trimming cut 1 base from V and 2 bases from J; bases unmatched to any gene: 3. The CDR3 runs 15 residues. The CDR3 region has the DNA TGTGCCATCAGTGAGTGGGGGGGGGACACAGATACGCAGTATTTT. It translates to CAISEWGGDTDTQYF.

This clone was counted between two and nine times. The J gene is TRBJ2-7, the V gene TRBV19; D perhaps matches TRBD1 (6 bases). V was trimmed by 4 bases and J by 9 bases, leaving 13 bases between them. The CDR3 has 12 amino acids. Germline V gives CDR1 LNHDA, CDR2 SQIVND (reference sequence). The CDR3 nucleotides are TGTGCCAGTAGTACATACAGGGAATGGCAGTACTTC. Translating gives CASSTYREWQYF.

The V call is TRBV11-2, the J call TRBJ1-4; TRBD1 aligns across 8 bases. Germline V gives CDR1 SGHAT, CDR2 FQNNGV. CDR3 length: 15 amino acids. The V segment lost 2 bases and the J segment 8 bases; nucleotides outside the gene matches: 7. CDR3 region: CASSLTGQGNEKLFF. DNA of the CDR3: TGTGCCAGCAGCTTAACCGGACAGGGAAACGAAAAACTGTTTTTT.

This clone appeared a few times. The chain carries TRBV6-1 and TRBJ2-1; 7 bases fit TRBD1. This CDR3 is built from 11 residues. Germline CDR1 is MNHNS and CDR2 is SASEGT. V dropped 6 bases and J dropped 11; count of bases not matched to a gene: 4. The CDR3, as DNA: TGTGCCAGCAGACAGGGGCCCCAGCAGTTCTTC. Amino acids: CASRQGPQQFF.

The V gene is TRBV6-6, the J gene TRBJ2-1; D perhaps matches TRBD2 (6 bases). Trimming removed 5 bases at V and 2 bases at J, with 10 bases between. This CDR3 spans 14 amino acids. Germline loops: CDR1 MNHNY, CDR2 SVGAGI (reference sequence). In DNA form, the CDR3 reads TGTGCCAGCAGTAACCGGGGGACCTACAATGAGCAGTTCTTC. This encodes CASSNRGTYNEQFF.

CDR3 amino acids: CASSIRDNEQFF. The CDR3 DNA is TGTGCCAGCAGCATCCGGGACAATGAGCAGTTCTTC. This rearrangement joins TRBV11-3 to TRBJ2-1; no firm D call. Trimming shortened V by 5 bases and J by 5 bases, and 7 bases separated the two germline ends. CDR1 SGHNT and CDR2 YENEEA come from the germline V gene. The CDR3 extends over 12 amino acids.

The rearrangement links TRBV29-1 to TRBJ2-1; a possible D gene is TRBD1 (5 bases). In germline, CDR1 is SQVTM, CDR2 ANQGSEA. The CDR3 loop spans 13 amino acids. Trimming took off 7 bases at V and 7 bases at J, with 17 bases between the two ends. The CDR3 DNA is TGCAGCGGTCAGGGATATAACCGTAATGAGCAGTTCTTC. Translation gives CSGQGYNRNEQFF.

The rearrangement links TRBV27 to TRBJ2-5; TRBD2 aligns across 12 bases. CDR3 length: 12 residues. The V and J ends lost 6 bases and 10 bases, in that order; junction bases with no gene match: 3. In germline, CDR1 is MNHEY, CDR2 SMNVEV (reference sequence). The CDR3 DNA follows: TGTGCCAGCAGGCGACTAGCGGGGGACCAGTACTTC. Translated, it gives CASRRLAGDQYF.

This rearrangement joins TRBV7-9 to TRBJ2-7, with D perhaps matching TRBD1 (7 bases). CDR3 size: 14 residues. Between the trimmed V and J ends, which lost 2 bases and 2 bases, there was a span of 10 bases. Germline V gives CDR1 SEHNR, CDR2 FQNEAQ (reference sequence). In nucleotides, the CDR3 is TGTGCCAGCAGCTTAACAGGGGAGGCCTACGAGCAGTACTTC. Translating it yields CASSLTGEAYEQYF.

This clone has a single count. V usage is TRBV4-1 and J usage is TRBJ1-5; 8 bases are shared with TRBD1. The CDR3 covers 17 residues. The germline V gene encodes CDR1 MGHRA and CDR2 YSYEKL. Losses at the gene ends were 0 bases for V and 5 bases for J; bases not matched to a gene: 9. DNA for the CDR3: TGCGCCAGCAGCCAAGATGCAGGGCAGGGGGCTTATCAGCCCCAGCATTTT. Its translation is CASSQDAGQGAYQPQHF.

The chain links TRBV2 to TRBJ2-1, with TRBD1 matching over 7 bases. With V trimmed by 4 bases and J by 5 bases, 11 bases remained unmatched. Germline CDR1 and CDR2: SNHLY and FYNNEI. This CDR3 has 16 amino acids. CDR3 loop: CASSARTGTADNEQFF. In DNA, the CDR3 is TGTGCCAGCAGTGCTCGAACCGGGACAGCGGACAATGAGCAGTTCTTC.

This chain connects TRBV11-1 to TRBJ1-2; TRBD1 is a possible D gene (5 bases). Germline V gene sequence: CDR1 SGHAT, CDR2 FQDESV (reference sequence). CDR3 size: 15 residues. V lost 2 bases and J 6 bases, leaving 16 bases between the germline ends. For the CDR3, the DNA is TGTGCCAGCAGCTTATCGGGAGGGAGGGGAGATGGCTACACCTTC. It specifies CASSLSGGRGDGYTF.

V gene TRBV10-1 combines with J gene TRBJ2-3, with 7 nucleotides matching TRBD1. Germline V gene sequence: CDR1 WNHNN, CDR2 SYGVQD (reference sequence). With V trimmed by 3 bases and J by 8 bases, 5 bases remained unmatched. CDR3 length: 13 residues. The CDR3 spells CASSEQGSGTQYF. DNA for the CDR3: TGCGCCAGCAGTGAACAGGGGTCAGGTACGCAGTATTTT.

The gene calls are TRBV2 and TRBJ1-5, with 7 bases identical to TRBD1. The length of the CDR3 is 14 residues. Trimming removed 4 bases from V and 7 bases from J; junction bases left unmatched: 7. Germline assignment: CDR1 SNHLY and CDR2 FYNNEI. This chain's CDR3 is CASSVDRAGQPQHF. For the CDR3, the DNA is TGTGCCAGCAGTGTTGACAGGGCGGGGCAGCCCCAGCATTTT.

The CDR3 loop is CASSRPHTSGLSYEQYF. The CDR3 DNA follows: TGTGCCAGTAGTAGGCCTCATACTAGCGGCCTATCCTACGAGCAGTACTTC. The V gene is TRBV19, the J gene TRBJ2-7; 8 bases map to TRBD2. CDR3 length equals 17 residues. J lost 1 base, V lost 4 bases, and 12 bases had no gene match. CDR1 is LNHDA and CDR2 is SQIVND in the germline V gene (reference sequence).

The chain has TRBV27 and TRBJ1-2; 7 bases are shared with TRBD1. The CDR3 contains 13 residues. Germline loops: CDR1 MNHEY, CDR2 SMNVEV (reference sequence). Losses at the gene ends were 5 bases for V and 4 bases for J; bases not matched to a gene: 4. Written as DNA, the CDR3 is TGTGCCAGCAGTAAGGGGGCTATCTATGGCTACACCTTC. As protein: CASSKGAIYGYTF.

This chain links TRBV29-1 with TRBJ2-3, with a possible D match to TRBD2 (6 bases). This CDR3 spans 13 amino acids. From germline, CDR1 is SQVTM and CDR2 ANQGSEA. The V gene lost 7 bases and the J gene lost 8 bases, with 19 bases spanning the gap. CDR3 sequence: CSAWPGGSATQYF. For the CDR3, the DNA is TGCAGCGCCTGGCCCGGGGGTAGCGCTACGCAGTATTTT.

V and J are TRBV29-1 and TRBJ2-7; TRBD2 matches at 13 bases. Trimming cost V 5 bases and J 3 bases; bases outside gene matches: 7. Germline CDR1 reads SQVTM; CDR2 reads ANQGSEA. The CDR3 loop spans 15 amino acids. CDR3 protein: CSVYGTSGVLYEQYF. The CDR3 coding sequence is TGCAGCGTTTATGGGACTAGCGGGGTCCTCTACGAGCAGTACTTC.

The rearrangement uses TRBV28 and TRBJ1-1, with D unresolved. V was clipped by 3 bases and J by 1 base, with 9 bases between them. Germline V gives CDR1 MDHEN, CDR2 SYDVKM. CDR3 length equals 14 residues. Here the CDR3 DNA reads TGTGCCAGCAGTTTCTTCCAGGCGAACACTGAAGCTTTCTTT. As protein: CASSFFQANTEAFF. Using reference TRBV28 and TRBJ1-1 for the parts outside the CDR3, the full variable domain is DVKVTQSSRYLVKRTGEKVFLECVQDMDHENMFWYRQDPGLGLRLIYFSYDVKMKEKGDIPEGYSVSREKKERFSLILESASTNQTSMYLCASSFFQANTEAFFGQGTRLTVV.

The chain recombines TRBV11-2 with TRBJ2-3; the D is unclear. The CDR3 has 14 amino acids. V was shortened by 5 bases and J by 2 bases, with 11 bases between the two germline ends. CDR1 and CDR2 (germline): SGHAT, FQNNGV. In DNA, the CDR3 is TGTGCCAGCAGCCCTCGCGGATACACAGATACGCAGTATTTT. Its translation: CASSPRGYTDTQYF.

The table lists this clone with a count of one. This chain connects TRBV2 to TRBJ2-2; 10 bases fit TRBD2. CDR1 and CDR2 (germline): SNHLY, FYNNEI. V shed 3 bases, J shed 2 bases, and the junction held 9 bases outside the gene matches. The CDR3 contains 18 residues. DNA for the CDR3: TGTGCCAGCAGTGAGTTCCCACGGACTAGCGGAAACACCGGGGAGCTGTTTTTT. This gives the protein CASSEFPRTSGNTGELFF.

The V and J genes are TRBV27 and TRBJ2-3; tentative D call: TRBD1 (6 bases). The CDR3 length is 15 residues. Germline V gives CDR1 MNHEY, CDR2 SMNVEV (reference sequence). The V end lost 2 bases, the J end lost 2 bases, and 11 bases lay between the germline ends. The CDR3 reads CASSLRQGYTDTQYF. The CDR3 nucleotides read TGTGCCAGCAGTTTAAGGCAGGGGTACACAGATACGCAGTATTTT.

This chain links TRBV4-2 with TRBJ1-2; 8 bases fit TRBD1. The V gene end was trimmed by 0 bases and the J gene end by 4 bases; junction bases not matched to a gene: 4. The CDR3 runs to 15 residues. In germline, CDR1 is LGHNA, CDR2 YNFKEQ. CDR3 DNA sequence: TGTGCCAGCAGCCAAGATAACAGGGGGGTCTATGGCTACACCTTC. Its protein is CASSQDNRGVYGYTF.

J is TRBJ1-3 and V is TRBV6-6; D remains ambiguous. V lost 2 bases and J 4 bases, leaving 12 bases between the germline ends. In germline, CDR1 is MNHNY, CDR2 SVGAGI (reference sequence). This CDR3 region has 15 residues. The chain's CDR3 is CASSYNSGSGNTIYF. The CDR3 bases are TGTGCCAGCAGTTACAATTCCGGGTCCGGAAACACCATATATTTT.